This T cell receptor beta chain is from a study of T cells of healthy individuals. TCRdb reprocessed the 5' RACE reads via MiXCR and lists one record per CDR3 protein. The table lists about 100,000 distinct CDR3 sequences, around 17% of them singletons. V lost 4 bases to trimming and J lost 5 bases, with 15 bases between them. The CDR3 sequence is 14 residues long. The V gene's germline CDR1 is MNHEY and CDR2 SVGEGT. The chain is built from TRBV6-2 or TRBV6-3 and TRBJ2-7; TRBD2 might be the D (6 bases). The TCR sequence derives from a human donor in good health. The CDR3 coding sequence is TGTGCCAGCAGTTCACGACTAGAAATCCACGAGCAGTACTTC. Protein: CASSSRLEIHEQYF.